A single T cell receptor beta chain is shown here with its context. One end of the junction fails to match germline, which may point to a read error. The entry originates in a study of blood T cell repertoires in COVID-19. Assay: immunoSEQ multiplex PCR; the TCRdb copy retains only in-frame clones and omits some. The sample lists 200,000 to 250,000 clones; just under 85% were seen once. The germline V gene encodes CDR1 MNHNY and CDR2 SVGAGI (reference sequence). CDR3 length: 12 amino acids. Sample: PBMCs or T cells enriched from blood (not recorded which). V and J are TRBV6-6 and TRBJ1-2, with TRBD1 as a possible D gene (5 bases). The TCR sequence derives from a man aged 35 to 55 who had recovered from COVID-19. The CDR3 nucleotides read TGTGCCAGCAGTCCCATTCCGGGACTTACGCACTTC. This encodes CASSPIPGLTHF.